The clone carrying this TCR beta chain came up many times. Antigen unknown. A single record per CDR3 protein comes from TCRdb applying MiXCR to the reads. This sample has fewer than 350,000 distinct CDR3 sequences, with roughly 15% found just once. The V and J ends lost 4 bases and 3 bases respectively, with 9 bases between them. There are 13 residues in the CDR3. The V gene's germline CDR1 is LNHDA and CDR2 SQIVND (reference sequence). These data originate in a study of T cell repertoires in cytomegalovirus infection. At the level of the study: It was the public TCR beta signatures that indicated both CMV infection and matching HLA type.

Notes on the study in general: Cumulative public TCR beta family frequency identified CMV carriers with the relevant HLA. Across the ex vivo response, the dominant clonotypes were HLA-C-restricted CMV-specific TCR beta clonotypes.

This TCR was sampled from a human donor in good health (CMV status not recorded). Some clones in this sample may be carry-over from other donors' samples. The sample was PBMCs. The rearrangement joins TRBV19 to TRBJ1-1; D gene uncertain. The chain's CDR3 is CASSTFRDTEAFF. Here the CDR3 DNA reads TGTGCCAGTAGTACATTCAGAGACACTGAAGCTTTCTTT. The full variable domain, completed using reference TRBV19 and TRBJ1-1, is DGGITQSPKYLFRKEGQNVTLSCEQNLNHDAMYWYRQDPGQGLRLIYYSQIVNDFQKGDIAEGYSVSREKKESFPLTVTSAQKNPTAFYLCASSTFRDTEAFFGQGTRLTVV.